This entry concerns a single T cell receptor beta chain. Building of the TCR beta libraries involved iRepertoire HTBI primers and Arm-PCR of CDR3 regions. TCRdb called the multiplex PCR reads again in MiXCR, with one record for every CDR3 protein. This table has 350,000 to 400,000 distinct CDR3 sequences, about 17% appearing once. The sample is drawn from a study of regulatory T cells in long-lasting Graves disease. The germline V gene encodes CDR1 SGHAT and CDR2 FQDESV (reference sequence). The V segment lost 8 bases and the J segment 4 bases; nucleotides outside the gene matches: 17. The CDR3 totals 19 residues. Indicated time point: newly diagnosed GD, antithyroid drugs for less than 3 months. PBMCs were the source of the RNA used for TCR sequencing. These data were also filed under a second study, of T cells in Graves' hyperthyroidism and ophthalmopathy. That source notes: Uncontrolled infection, other autoimmune disease, pregnancy and lactation each barred patients from inclusion. Using the HTBI primer set, a first-round RT-PCR was run on the TCR CDR3.

Sequencing used peripheral blood mononuclear cells (PBMCs), obtained at new diagnosis, from a patient treated with antithyroid drugs. The receptor comes from a woman aged 18-35 years with Graves disease. The chain carries TRBV11-1 and TRBJ2-1; 13 nucleotides line up with TRBD2. The CDR3 loop reads CASGAGLAGSTSAYNEQFF. The CDR3 nucleotides read TGTGCCAGCGGCGCGGGACTAGCGGGGTCTACTTCGGCTTACAATGAGCAGTTCTTC.